The TCR beta chain described here comes from a study of blood T cell repertoires in COVID-19. Study summary: Material from acute and convalescent COVID-19 was sourced from the United States, Italy and Spain. Sources were T cells, B-cell-depleted T cells, or PBMCs; the material itself was cDNA or gDNA.

Looked up from germline, CDR1 is LGHNA and CDR2 is YSLEER. CDR3 length equals 17 residues. Trimming took 0 bases from V and 3 from J, leaving 15 bases between them. Authors' methods: Reference gene primer amplification yielded estimated nucleated cell counts. Sequenced by immunoSEQ multiplex PCR; TCRdb stores in-frame clones only, minus some. V and J calls and clone size follow that table, whereas D and trimming were derived from the DNA. In the table there are tens of thousands of clones, approximately 80% of which are singletons. Sample: peripheral blood. The TCR comes from an elderly woman with active or convalescent COVID-19. The J gene is TRBJ2-1, the V gene TRBV4-3, with a possible D match to TRBD2 (6 bases). CDR3 protein: CASSQDPQGLDYNEQFF. The DNA of the CDR3 is TGCGCCAGCAGCCAAGACCCGCAGGGACTTGACTACAATGAGCAGTTCTTC.